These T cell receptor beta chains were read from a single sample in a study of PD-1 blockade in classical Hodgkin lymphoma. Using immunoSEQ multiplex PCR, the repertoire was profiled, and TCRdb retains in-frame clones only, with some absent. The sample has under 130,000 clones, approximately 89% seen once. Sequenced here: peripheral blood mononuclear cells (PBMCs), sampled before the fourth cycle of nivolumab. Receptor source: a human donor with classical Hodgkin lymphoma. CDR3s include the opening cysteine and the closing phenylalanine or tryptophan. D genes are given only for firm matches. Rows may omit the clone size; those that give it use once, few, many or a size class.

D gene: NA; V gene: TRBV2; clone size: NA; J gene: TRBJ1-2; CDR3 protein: CASKHRIPNYGYTF; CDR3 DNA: TGTGCCAGCAAGCACAGGATTCCAAACTATGGCTACACCTTC
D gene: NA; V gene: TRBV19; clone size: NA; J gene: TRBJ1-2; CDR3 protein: CASSFQSRDVYGYTF; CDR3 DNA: TGTGCCAGTAGTTTCCAGTCCCGGGACGTCTATGGCTACACCTTC
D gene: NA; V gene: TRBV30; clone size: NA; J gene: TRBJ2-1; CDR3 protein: CAWSVPGKYEQFF; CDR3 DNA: TGTGCCTGGAGTGTACCGGGGAAGTATGAGCAGTTCTTC
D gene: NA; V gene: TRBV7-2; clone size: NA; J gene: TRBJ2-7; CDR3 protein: CASSLGPYNEQYF; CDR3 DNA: TGTGCCAGCAGCTTAGGACCCTACAACGAGCAGTACTTC
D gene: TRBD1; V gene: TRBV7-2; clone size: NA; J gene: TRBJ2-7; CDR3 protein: CASSLDWTGSYEQYF; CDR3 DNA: TGTGCCAGCAGCTTAGACTGGACAGGGTCCTACGAGCAGTACTTC
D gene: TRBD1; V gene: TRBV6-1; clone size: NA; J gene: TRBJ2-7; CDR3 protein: CASSERGQGTYEQYF; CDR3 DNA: TGTGCCAGCAGTGAACGGGGACAGGGGACCTACGAGCAGTACTTC
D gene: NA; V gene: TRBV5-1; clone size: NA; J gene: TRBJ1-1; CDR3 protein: CASSLATGRQLPLLGTEAFF; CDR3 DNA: TGCGCCAGCAGCTTGGCGACCGGGCGGCAGCTTCCCCTTCTGGGCACTGAAGCTTTCTTT
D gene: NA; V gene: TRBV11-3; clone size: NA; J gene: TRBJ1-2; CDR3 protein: CASSFDGRGYTF; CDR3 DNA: TGTGCCAGCAGCTTTGATGGAAGAGGCTACACCTTC
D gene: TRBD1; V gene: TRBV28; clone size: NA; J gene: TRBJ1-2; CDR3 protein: CASRHGQGGYGYTF; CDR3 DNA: TGTGCCAGCAGACATGGACAGGGTGGCTATGGCTACACCTTC
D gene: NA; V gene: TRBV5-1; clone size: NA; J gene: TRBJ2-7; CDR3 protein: CASSLGPGTETQYF; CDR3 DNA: TGCGCCAGCAGCTTGGGCCCGGGGACCGAGACGCAGTACTTC
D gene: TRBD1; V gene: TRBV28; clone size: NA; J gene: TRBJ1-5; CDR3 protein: CASSHRQGTKGNQPQHF; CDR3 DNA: TGTGCCAGCAGTCATAGACAGGGAACGAAGGGCAATCAGCCCCAGCATTTT
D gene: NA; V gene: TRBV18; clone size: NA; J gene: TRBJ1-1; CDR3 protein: CASSPDSGLTEAFF; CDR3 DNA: TGTGCCAGCTCACCGGATTCAGGGCTTACTGAAGCTTTCTTT
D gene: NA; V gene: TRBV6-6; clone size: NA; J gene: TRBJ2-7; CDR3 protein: CASRFDSSYEQYF; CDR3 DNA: TGTGCCAGCAGATTCGACTCGTCCTACGAGCAGTACTTC
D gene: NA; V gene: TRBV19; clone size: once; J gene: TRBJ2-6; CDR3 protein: CASNLALGKAGSGANVLTF; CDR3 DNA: TGTGCCAGTAATCTCGCCCTAGGGAAGGCCGGCTCTGGGGCCAACGTCCTGACTTTC
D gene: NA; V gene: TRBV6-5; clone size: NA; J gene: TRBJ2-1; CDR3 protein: CASTTGPPGYNEQFF; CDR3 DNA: TGTGCCAGCACCACAGGACCCCCGGGGTACAATGAGCAGTTCTTC
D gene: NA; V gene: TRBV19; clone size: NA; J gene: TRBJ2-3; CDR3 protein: CASSLGVTSGTDTQYF; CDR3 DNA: TGTGCCAGTAGCCTGGGGGTCACGTCCGGCACAGATACGCAGTATTTT
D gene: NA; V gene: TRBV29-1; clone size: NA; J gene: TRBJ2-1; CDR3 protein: CSGGISSYNEQFF; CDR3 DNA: TGCAGCGGAGGGATCAGCTCCTACAATGAGCAGTTCTTC
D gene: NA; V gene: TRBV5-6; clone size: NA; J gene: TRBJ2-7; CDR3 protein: CASFSSYRQGGIHEQYF; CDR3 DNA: TGTGCCAGCTTTTCGAGCTACAGACAGGGAGGGATCCACGAGCAGTACTTC
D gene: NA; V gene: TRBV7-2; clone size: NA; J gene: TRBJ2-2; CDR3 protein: CASSLTRTGNTGELFF; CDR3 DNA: TGTGCCAGCAGCTTAACTCGGACGGGGAACACCGGGGAGCTGTTTTTT
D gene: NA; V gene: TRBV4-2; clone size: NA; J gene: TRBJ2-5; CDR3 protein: CASSQAFEETQYF; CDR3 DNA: TGTGCCAGCAGCCAAGCCTTTGAGGAGACCCAGTACTTC
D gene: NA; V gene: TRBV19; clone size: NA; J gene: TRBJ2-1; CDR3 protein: CASSIDGPSSYNEQFF; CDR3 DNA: TGTGCCAGTAGTATAGATGGCCCTAGCTCCTACAATGAGCAGTTCTTC
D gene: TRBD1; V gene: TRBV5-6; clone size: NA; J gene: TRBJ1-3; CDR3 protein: CASSTSPRGGSGNTIYF; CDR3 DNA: TGTGCCAGCAGCACCTCCCCCAGGGGGGGCTCTGGAAACACCATATATTTT
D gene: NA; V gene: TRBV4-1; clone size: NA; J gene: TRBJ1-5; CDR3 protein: CASGRDSNQPQHF; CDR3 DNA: TGCGCCAGCGGCAGGGATAGCAATCAGCCCCAGCATTTT
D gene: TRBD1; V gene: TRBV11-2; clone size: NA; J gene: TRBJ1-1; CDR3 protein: CASSYGQGGTEAFF; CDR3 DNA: TGTGCCAGCAGCTACGGACAGGGGGGCACTGAAGCTTTCTTT
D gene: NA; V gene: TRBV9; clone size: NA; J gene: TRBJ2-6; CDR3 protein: CASSGRVRISGANVLTF; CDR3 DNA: TGTGCCAGCAGCGGCCGGGTCCGAATCTCTGGGGCCAACGTCCTGACTTTC
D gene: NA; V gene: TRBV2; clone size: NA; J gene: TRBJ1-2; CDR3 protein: CASSEYYAWEAYGYTF; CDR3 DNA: TGTGCCAGCAGTGAATATTATGCGTGGGAGGCCTATGGCTACACCTTC
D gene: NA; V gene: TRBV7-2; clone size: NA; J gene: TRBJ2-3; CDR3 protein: CASSLGISPGDTQYF; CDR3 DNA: TGTGCCAGCAGCCTCGGGATTTCACCGGGAGATACGCAGTATTTT
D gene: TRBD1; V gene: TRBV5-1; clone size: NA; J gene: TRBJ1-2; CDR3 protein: CASSLARDRANYGYTF; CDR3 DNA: TGCGCCAGCAGCTTGGCCCGGGACAGGGCAAACTATGGCTACACCTTC
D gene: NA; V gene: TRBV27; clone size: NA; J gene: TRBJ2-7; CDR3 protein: CASSLFPGAGREQYF; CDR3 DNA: TGTGCCAGCAGTTTATTCCCCGGTGCGGGACGCGAGCAGTACTTC
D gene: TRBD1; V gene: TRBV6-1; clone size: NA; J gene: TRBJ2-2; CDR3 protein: CASSKGQVNTGELFF; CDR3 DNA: TGTGCCAGCAGTAAGGGACAGGTGAACACCGGGGAGCTGTTTTTT
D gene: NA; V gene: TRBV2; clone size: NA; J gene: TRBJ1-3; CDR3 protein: CASSDSGYSGNTIYF; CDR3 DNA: TGTGCCAGCAGTGATTCCGGGTACTCTGGAAACACCATATATTTT
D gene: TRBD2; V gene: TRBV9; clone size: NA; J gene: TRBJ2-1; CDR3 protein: CASSILAGVGNEQFF; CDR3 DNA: TGTGCCAGCAGTATTCTAGCGGGAGTGGGGAATGAGCAGTTCTTC
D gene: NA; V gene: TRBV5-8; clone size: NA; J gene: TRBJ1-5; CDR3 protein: CASSPNIDGYQPQHF; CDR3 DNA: TGTGCCAGCAGCCCTAACATAGACGGGTACCAGCCCCAGCATTTT
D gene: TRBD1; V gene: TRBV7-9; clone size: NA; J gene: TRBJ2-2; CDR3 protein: CASSSDRSRVGELFF; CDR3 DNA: TGTGCCAGCAGCTCGGACAGGTCAAGGGTCGGGGAGCTGTTTTTT
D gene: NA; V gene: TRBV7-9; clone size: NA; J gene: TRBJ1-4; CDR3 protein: CASSVTGTGNEKLFF; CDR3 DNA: TGTGCCAGCAGCGTTACCGGGACCGGTAATGAAAAACTGTTTTTT
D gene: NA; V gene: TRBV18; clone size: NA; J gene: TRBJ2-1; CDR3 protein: CASSPLPRGSYNEQFF; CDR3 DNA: TGTGCCAGCTCACCACTTCCACGGGGCTCCTACAATGAGCAGTTCTTC
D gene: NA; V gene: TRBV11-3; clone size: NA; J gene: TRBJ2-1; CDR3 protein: CASSLGVGSTDEQFF; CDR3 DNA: TGTGCCAGCAGCTTAGGGGTCGGGAGTACCGATGAGCAGTTCTTC
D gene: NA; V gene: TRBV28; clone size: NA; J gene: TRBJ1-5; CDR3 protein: CASSRSRGPSNQPQHF; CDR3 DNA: TGTGCCAGCAGCAGGAGTCGGGGACCCAGCAATCAGCCCCAGCATTTT
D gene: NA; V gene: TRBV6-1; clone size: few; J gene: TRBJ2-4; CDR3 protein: CASSERQGLAKNIQYF; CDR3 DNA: TGTGCCAGCAGTGAGCGCCAGGGGTTAGCCAAAAACATTCAGTACTTC